This TCR beta chain came from a study of early T cells in non-severe SARS-CoV-2 infection. Overall study: The study sequenced bulk RNA from unsorted whole blood, with chains unpaired. Study-level results: VDJdb matching skewed toward anti-spike CD8 responses, missing private and CD4 specificities.

Attached unique molecular identifiers marked individual cDNA molecules. A single record per CDR3 protein comes from TCRdb applying MiXCR to the 5' RACE reads. The data show approximately 70,000 distinct CDR3 sequences, with over 4% seen just once and approximately 7% held by the top ten. Only a few counts were recorded for this clonotype. Its target is unknown. The V gene's germline CDR1 is DFQATT and CDR2 SNEGSKA (reference sequence). V lost 6 bases and J 3 bases, leaving 17 bases between the germline ends. The CDR3 consists of 14 residues. This chain connects TRBV20-1 to TRBJ2-5; perhaps D is TRBD1 or TRBD2 (6 bases each). The source of this sequence is an adult who was a healthcare worker with PCR-confirmed SARS-CoV-2 infection or an uninfected control (not recorded which). Sequencing used whole blood, obtained at baseline. This CDR3 is CSAARGSGKETQYF. CDR3 bases: TGCAGTGCCGCCAGGGGTAGCGGCAAAGAGACCCAGTACTTC.